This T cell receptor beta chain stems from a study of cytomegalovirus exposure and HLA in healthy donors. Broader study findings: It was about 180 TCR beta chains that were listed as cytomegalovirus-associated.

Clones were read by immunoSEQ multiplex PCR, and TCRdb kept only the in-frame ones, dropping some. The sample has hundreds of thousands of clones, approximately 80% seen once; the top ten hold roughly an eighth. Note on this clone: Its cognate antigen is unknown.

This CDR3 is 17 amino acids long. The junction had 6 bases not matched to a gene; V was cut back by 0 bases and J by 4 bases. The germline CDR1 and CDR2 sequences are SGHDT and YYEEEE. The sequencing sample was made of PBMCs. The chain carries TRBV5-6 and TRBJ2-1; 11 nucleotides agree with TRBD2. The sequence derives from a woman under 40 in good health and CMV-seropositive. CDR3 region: CASSLVSGTSGYNEQFF. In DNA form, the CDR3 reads TGTGCCAGCAGCTTGGTGTCCGGGACTAGCGGTTACAATGAGCAGTTCTTC.